The TCR beta chain described here comes from a study of naive and memory T cell subsets. Whole-study results and caveats: In naive cells, over 85% of TCR sequences were seen only once. TCR abundance followed a power law differing between naive and memory subsets.

Concerning this clonotype: Its antigen is unidentified.

Cells stained for CD3, CD4, CD8, CD45RA and CD27 were sorted into four subsets. Both TRBC1 and TRBC2 were covered by a beta constant-region primer of two equimolar oligonucleotides. Ligated cDNA was amplified by four rounds of PCR with nested alpha and beta constant-region primers and SP2. TCRdb re-analysed the UMI-ligation and nested PCR reads in MiXCR, keeping a single row per CDR3 protein. This sample has 75,000 to 85,000 distinct CDR3 sequences, with 10% to 15% found just once. The CDR3 is 14 amino acids. From germline, CDR1 is SGHAT and CDR2 FQNNGV. Trimming left V 4 bases short and J 6 bases short, with 12 bases between.

Sequenced: central memory CD4+ T cells from blood. The origin of this receptor is a human donor in good health. This chain links TRBV11-2 with TRBJ2-2; D ambiguous. The DNA for the CDR3 is TGTGCCAGCAGCTCGGTTAGGGCCGCCGGGGAGCTGTTTTTT. Encoded protein: CASSSVRAAGELFF.